A single sample gave rise to the 3 T cell receptor beta chains below, sequenced in a study of cytomegalovirus exposure and HLA in healthy donors. Researchers ran the PCR with 60 Vbeta and 13 Jbeta primers. Produced via immunoSEQ multiplex PCR; TCRdb's table is partial and in-frame only. The data contain roughly 170,000 clones, roughly 70% of them singletons. Sequencing was performed on PBMCs. The receptors stem from a girl between 5 and 17 years old in good health and CMV-seronegative.

This clone was found a few times. This chain joins TRBV5-1 and TRBJ2-7; TRBD2 is a possible D gene (7 bases). The CDR3 sequence is 16 residues long. V was trimmed by 1 base and J by 5 bases, leaving 19 bases between them. Germline CDR1 and CDR2: SGHRS and YFSETQ. The CDR3 coding sequence is TGCGCCAGCAGCTTGACTATGGGGGGGGGCGGAAACGAGCAGTACTTC. Translating it yields CASSLTMGGGGNEQYF.

The chain carries TRBV12-5 and TRBJ1-5, with D tentatively TRBD1 (6 bases). The germline V and J ends were trimmed by 6 bases and 4 bases, with 10 bases remaining between them. The germline CDR1 and CDR2 sequences are LGHNT and FRNRAP. The CDR3 is 13 amino acids. The CDR3 loop is CASGQGENQPQHF. The CDR3 DNA reads as TGTGCTAGTGGACAGGGAGAAAATCAGCCCCAGCATTTT.

This clone was recorded a few times. The chain employs TRBV6-5 and TRBJ2-5; 10 bases are a match to TRBD1. Germline lookup yields CDR1 MNHEY and CDR2 SVGAGI. The CDR3 loop spans 14 amino acids. After removal of 8 bases from V and 5 bases from J, the junction contained 8 bases not matched to a gene. The CDR3 DNA sequence: TGTGCCAGCTTTGGACAGGGGGGACTGGAGACCCAGTACTTC. Its translation is CASFGQGGLETQYF.